The T cell receptor (beta chain) described here comes from a study of OX40 agonist ivuxolimab in advanced cancers. About the investigation overall: The costimulatory receptor OX40 (CD134) was targeted by ivuxolimab, a fully human IgG2 agonistic monoclonal antibody. Intravenous ivuxolimab was administered to patients every 2 weeks at six dose levels: 0.01, 0.1, 0.3, 1.5, 3 and 10 mg/kg. Of the 50 to 55 dose-escalation patients, hepatocellular carcinoma was present in roughly 19, melanoma in approximately 15, renal cell carcinoma in 9 and head and neck cancer in 9. The dose-escalation cohort was about 83% male with a mean age of approximately 60 years, ranging from roughly 20 to 80. Prior anti-PD-1, anti-PD-L1 or anti-CTLA-4 therapy was permitted, and approximately 40% of dose-escalation patients had received checkpoint inhibitors. Three dose-escalation patients achieved partial responses, one with hepatocellular carcinoma and two with cutaneous melanoma. Peripheral TCRbeta sequencing aimed to test whether ivuxolimab altered TCR sequence diversity and caused clonal T-cell expansion. The paper covers the monotherapy dose-escalation part of the phase I ivuxolimab trial, which included N of about 56 patients.

Genomic DNA was extracted from sorted cells for sequencing of the TCRbeta CDR3 region. The immunoSEQ Assay was used to sequence the TCRbeta CDR3 regions. TCRdb mirrors the immuneACCESS table, restricted to in-frame sequences. Some clones are absent from its copies; in checked studies, under half trace to an unresolved V gene, and the reason for the others is unknown. This sample gives roughly 16,000 clones in total; 70% to 90% of them show up just once. The biggest ten clones account for about 3.9% of the sample. Patients with autoimmune disease history or receiving systemic immunosuppression were excluded from the trial. Peripheral blood for TCR sequencing was drawn from every dose cohort at baseline, at cycle 4 day 1 and at cycle 7 day 1. The samples were taken from a phase I, first-in-human, multicenter, open-label dose-escalation trial of ivuxolimab. Adults with locally advanced or metastatic head and neck squamous cell, hepatocellular, melanoma or renal cell carcinoma were enrolled in the trial. Before TCR sequencing, CD4+ and CD8+ T cells were separately sorted from peripheral blood.

The germline V end is reduced by 3 bases and the J end by 5 bases; junction bases left unmatched: 7. The CDR3, from cysteine to phenylalanine, totals 14 residues. CDR3 DNA is the only sequence kept; it has 42 bases, read in frame from the first base. Reading the germline V gene gives CDR1 LGHNA and CDR2 YSLEER. Paper-wide results and their limitations: After ivuxolimab, CD8+ T cells had more expanded clones than CD4+ T cells on average. Which antigens the clonally expanded peripheral T cells were specific for was not determined. Low levels of normalized T-cell clonal expansion were also shown by some nonresponding patients. In the 0.1-3.0 mg/kg groups, partial responders were among the patients with the lowest normalized peripheral clonal expansion, particularly in CD8+ T cells. At doses of 0.1 to 3.0 mg/kg, clonal expansion of both CD4+ and CD8+ blood T cells was observed from baseline to week 6.

A remark on this clone: The clone's antigen remains unknown. No qualities accompany the bases; no much larger clone lies one base away.

Source: CD4+ or CD8+ T cells sorted from blood, taken in a trial of the OX40 agonist ivuxolimab. The rearranged segments are TRBV4-3 and TRBJ2-7; 7 junctional bases match TRBD2. This clonotype was sampled from an adult with an advanced solid tumor such as melanoma, head and neck, liver or kidney cancer. For the CDR3, the sequence is CASSQPTSSNEQYF. The sequence in DNA is TGCGCCAGCAGCCAGCCGACTAGCTCTAACGAGCAGTACTTC.